These T cell receptor beta chains were read from a single sample in a study of PD-1 blockade in classical Hodgkin lymphoma. Sequenced by immunoSEQ multiplex PCR; TCRdb stores in-frame clones only, minus some. In the table there are some 27,000 clones, 80% of which are singletons. The specimen comprised peripheral blood mononuclear cells (PBMCs), sampled before the fourth cycle of nivolumab. The receptors stem from a human donor with classical Hodgkin lymphoma. Each CDR3 is given with its conserved first and last residue. Fields, in order: V gene, CDR3 length, D gene, clone size, J gene, CDR3 protein, CDR3 DNA. The D gene is left open where the match is weak. Clone sizes are given selectively: once, few, many, or a class where the clone is expanded.

>TRBV10-3|11|NA|NA|TRBJ2-2
CAIGWAGELFF
TGTGCCATCGGTTGGGCCGGGGAGCTGTTTTTT
>TRBV5-4|14|NA|medium-sized|TRBJ1-1
CASSLDGTNTEAFF
TGTGCCAGCAGCTTGGACGGGACGAACACTGAAGCTTTCTTT
>TRBV9|16|NA|NA|TRBJ1-1
CASSVKSGAMNTEAFF
TGTGCCAGCAGCGTAAAGTCGGGTGCAATGAACACTGAAGCTTTCTTT
>TRBV10-3|14|TRBD1|NA|TRBJ2-7
CAISELEGANEQYF
TGTGCCATCAGTGAGCTCGAGGGGGCTAACGAGCAGTACTTC
>TRBV10-3|14|TRBD2|NA|TRBJ2-1
CAIRKDSSGPEQFF
TGTGCCATCAGGAAGGACTCTAGCGGCCCCGAGCAGTTCTTC
>TRBV7-2|13|NA|NA|TRBJ2-1
CASSSGLYNEQFF
TGTGCCAGCAGCTCGGGACTGTACAATGAGCAGTTCTTC
>TRBV7-8|16|TRBD2|NA|TRBJ2-1
CASSGGRGSSYNEQFF
TGTGCCAGCAGCGGTGGGAGGGGTAGCTCCTACAATGAGCAGTTCTTC
>TRBV19|14|NA|NA|TRBJ2-5
CASSINRVGETQYF
TGTGCCAGTAGTATAAACAGGGTCGGCGAGACCCAGTACTTC
>TRBV5-4|18|NA|NA|TRBJ1-1
CASSLVWRAGAGNTEAFF
TGTGCCAGCAGCTTGGTTTGGAGGGCTGGTGCTGGAAACACTGAAGCTTTCTTT
>TRBV19|15|NA|few|TRBJ2-1
CASREQGGEVNEQFF
TGTGCCAGTAGGGAGCAGGGCGGGGAGGTAAATGAGCAGTTCTTC
>TRBV6-5|14|NA|NA|TRBJ2-2
CASSYAKNTGELFF
TGTGCCAGCAGTTACGCTAAAAACACCGGGGAGCTGTTTTTT
>TRBV10-3|13|NA|NA|TRBJ2-6
CAIKASGANVLTF
TGTGCCATCAAGGCCTCTGGGGCCAACGTCCTGACTTTC
>TRBV27|13|NA|NA|TRBJ1-1
CASSTNKNTEAFF
TGTGCCAGCTCTACCAACAAGAACACTGAAGCTTTCTTT
>TRBV25-1|15|NA|NA|TRBJ2-6
CASSKGGSGANVLTF
TGTGCCAGCAGTAAAGGAGGATCCGGGGCCAACGTCCTGACTTTC
>TRBV6-1|16|NA|NA|TRBJ1-5
CASSERPITSNQPQHF
TGTGCCAGCAGTGAACGCCCAATAACTAGCAATCAGCCCCAGCATTTT
>TRBV2|15|NA|NA|TRBJ2-1
CASSEWAETSNEQFF
TGTGCCAGCAGTGAATGGGCGGAGACGTCCAATGAGCAGTTCTTC
>TRBV28|18|TRBD2|once|TRBJ2-2
CASSLLPGSGSPRGELFF
TGTGCCAGCAGTCTCCTGCCGGGGAGCGGGAGCCCCAGGGGGGAGCTGTTTTTT
>TRBV30|12|NA|NA|TRBJ1-2
CAWTGVNYGYTF
TGTGCCTGGACAGGGGTTAACTATGGCTACACCTTC
>TRBV6-1|13|NA|few|TRBJ2-7
CASSGRAIYEQYF
TGTGCCAGCAGTGGCAGGGCAATTTACGAGCAGTACTTC
>TRBV19|13|NA|NA|TRBJ2-7
CASSISYSHEQYF
TGTGCCAGTAGTATAAGCTACAGCCACGAGCAGTACTTC
>TRBV6-5|13|NA|NA|TRBJ1-1
CASSYSTNTEAFF
TGTGCCAGCAGTTACTCGACTAACACTGAAGCTTTCTTT
>TRBV19|16|TRBD1|NA|TRBJ1-5
CASSLRQGIGNQPQHF
TGTGCCAGTAGCCTTCGACAGGGAATAGGCAATCAGCCCCAGCATTTT
>TRBV5-6|18|TRBD2|few|TRBJ2-6
CASSLVWREISGANVLTF
TGTGCCAGCAGCTTGGTTTGGCGGGAGATCTCTGGGGCCAACGTCCTGACTTTC
>TRBV6-6|16|TRBD1|NA|TRBJ1-2
CASSPQSWTGGSGYTF
TGTGCCAGCAGTCCCCAGAGTTGGACAGGGGGCTCAGGCTACACCTTC
>TRBV18|13|NA|few|TRBJ1-4
CASSPGGYEKLFF
TGTGCCAGCTCACCGGGCGGTTATGAAAAACTGTTTTTT
>TRBV30|13|TRBD2|NA|TRBJ2-5
CAWKTSGTPTQYF
TGTGCCTGGAAGACTAGCGGGACCCCGACCCAGTACTTC
>TRBV9|11|TRBD2|NA|TRBJ2-1
CASSGSGSQFF
TGTGCCAGCAGCGGTAGCGGGAGTCAGTTCTTC
>TRBV7-2|16|NA|NA|TRBJ2-1
CASSLGTSLAPNEQFF
TGTGCCAGCAGCTTAGGAACGTCGCTAGCTCCCAATGAGCAGTTCTTC
>TRBV7-2|14|TRBD1|few|TRBJ1-2
CASSTGAWGYGYTF
TGTGCCAGCAGTACAGGGGCCTGGGGGTATGGCTACACCTTC
>TRBV7-6|14|TRBD2|once|TRBJ2-5
CASSLASGQETQYF
TGTGCCAGCAGCCTCGCTAGCGGGCAAGAGACCCAGTACTTC
>TRBV18|16|TRBD2|NA|TRBJ2-2
CASSPRLAGNTGELFF
TGTGCCAGCTCACCAAGACTAGCGGGAAACACCGGGGAGCTGTTTTTT
>TRBV20-1|11|NA|NA|TRBJ1-2
CSASIHKGYTF
TGCAGTGCCTCAATCCACAAGGGCTACACCTTC
>TRBV6-6|16|NA|NA|TRBJ2-6
CASSYGIASGANVLTF
TGTGCCAGCAGTTATGGAATAGCTTCTGGGGCCAACGTCCTGACTTTC
>TRBV10-2|13|NA|NA|TRBJ2-5
CASSGVLGGTQYF
TGCGCCAGCAGTGGGGTTTTAGGAGGGACCCAGTACTTC
>TRBV7-9|16|TRBD2|NA|TRBJ2-1
CASRHPIAGSYNEQFF
TGTGCCAGCAGACACCCTATAGCGGGCTCCTACAATGAGCAGTTCTTC
>TRBV6-6|13|NA|NA|TRBJ2-2
CASIGRDVGELFF
TGTGCCAGCATTGGGCGGGACGTCGGGGAGCTGTTTTTT
>TRBV6-1|13|NA|NA|TRBJ1-2
CASSSWGLGGYTF
TGTGCCAGCAGTTCGTGGGGGTTGGGTGGCTACACCTTC
>TRBV6-6|13|TRBD2|NA|TRBJ2-1
CASTLAGSGEQFF
TGTGCCAGCACTCTAGCGGGAAGTGGTGAGCAGTTCTTC
>TRBV15|17|NA|few|TRBJ2-2
CATSRGMEVIGTGELFF
TGTGCCACCAGCAGAGGGATGGAGGTGATAGGCACCGGGGAGCTGTTTTTT
>TRBV28|12|NA|NA|TRBJ2-3
CASSSGPSTQYF
TGTGCCAGCAGTTCAGGCCCCAGTACGCAGTATTTT
>TRBV9|15|NA|NA|TRBJ1-1
CASSVAGGRDTEAFF
TGTGCCAGCAGCGTAGCGGGGGGGCGGGACACTGAAGCTTTCTTT
>TRBV7-9|11|NA|NA|TRBJ2-7
CASSSMNEQYF
TGTGCCAGCAGCTCAATGAACGAGCAGTACTTC
>TRBV6-6|15|NA|NA|TRBJ2-3
CASNELATSTDTQYF
TGTGCCAGCAACGAACTAGCCACTAGCACAGATACGCAGTATTTT